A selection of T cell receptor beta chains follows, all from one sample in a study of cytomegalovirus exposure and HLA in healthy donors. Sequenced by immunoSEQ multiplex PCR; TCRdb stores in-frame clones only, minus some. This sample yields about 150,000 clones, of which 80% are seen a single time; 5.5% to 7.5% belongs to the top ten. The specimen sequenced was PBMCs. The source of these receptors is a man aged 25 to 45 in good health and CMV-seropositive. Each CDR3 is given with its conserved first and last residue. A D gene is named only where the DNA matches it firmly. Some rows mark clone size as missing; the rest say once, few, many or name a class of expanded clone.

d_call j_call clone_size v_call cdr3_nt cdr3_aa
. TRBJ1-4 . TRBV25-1 TGTGCCAGCAGTGAGACTGGAATCACTTCAAAACTGTTTTTT CASSETGITSKLFF
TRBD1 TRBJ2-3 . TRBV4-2 TGTGCCAGCAGCCAAGAGTATCGGACAGGGGGAAGCACAGATACGCAGTATTTT CASSQEYRTGGSTDTQYF
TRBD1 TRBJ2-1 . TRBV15 TGTGCCACCAGCAGAGATCCGCAGGGGGCTGGTGGTGAGCAGTTCTTC CATSRDPQGAGGEQFF
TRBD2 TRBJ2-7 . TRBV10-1 TGCGCCAGCAGTGAGTCTGGGAGGGCCTACGAGCAGTACTTC CASSESGRAYEQYF
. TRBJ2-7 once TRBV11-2 TGTGCCAGCAGCTCCAAGCACTACGAGCAGTACTTC CASSSKHYEQYF
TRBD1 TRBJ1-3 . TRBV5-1 TGCGCCAGCAGCTCAGGACAGGGTCGAACCTCTGGAAACACCATATATTTT CASSSGQGRTSGNTIYF
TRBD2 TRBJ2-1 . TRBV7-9 TGTGCCAGCAGCCCAGCGGGAGGAACCTACAATGAGCAGTTCTTC CASSPAGGTYNEQFF
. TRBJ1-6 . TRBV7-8 TGTGCCAGCAGCCCCCCCCGGACTACTAATTCACCCCTCCACTTT CASSPPRTTNSPLHF
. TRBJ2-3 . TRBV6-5 TGTGCCAGCAGTTACGGTTCGGGGGTTAGCACAGATACGCAGTATTTT CASSYGSGVSTDTQYF
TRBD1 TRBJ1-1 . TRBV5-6 TGTGCCAGCAGCTTCGGGACAGGGGGCACATCGGCTTTCTTT CASSFGTGGTSAFF
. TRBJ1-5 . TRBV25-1 TGTGCCAGCAGCTGGGGCCATAATCAGCCCCAGCATTTT CASSWGHNQPQHF
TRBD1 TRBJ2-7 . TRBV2 TGTGCCACAAACCCCGGGACAGGGACCTACGAGCAGTACTTC CATNPGTGTYEQYF
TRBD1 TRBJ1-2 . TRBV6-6 TGTGCCAGCAGTTACGGTCGGACAGGGGACTATGGCTACACCTTC CASSYGRTGDYGYTF
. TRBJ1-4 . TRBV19 TGTGCCAGTAGTGGGAGCCTGCGGGAAAAACTGTTTTTT CASSGSLREKLFF
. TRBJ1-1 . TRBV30 TGTGCCTGGACCGCGGTGAACACTGAAGCTTTCTTT CAWTAVNTEAFF
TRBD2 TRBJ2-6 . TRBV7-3 TGTGCCAGTGCCCGGGGGGGGGCTGGGGCCAACGTCCTGACTTTC CASARGGAGANVLTF
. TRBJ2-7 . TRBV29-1 TGCAGCGTTAGATTGGCCTCCTACGAGCAGTACTTC CSVRLASYEQYF